This T cell receptor beta chain was sequenced in a study of identical twins. There were only healthy Caucasians among the donors. The CDR3 runs 13 residues. Looked up from germline, CDR1 is DFQATT and CDR2 is SNEGSKA (reference sequence). The V gene end was trimmed by 3 bases and the J gene end by 5 bases; junction bases not matched to a gene: 4. The study's findings and limits: Within monozygotic twins, out-of-frame TCR alpha sharing was underestimated by the models. Compared with unrelated sharing, twin-shared out-of-frame alpha sequences had more low-probability sequences. Without tracking the same donors, conclusions rested on cross-sectional statistical analysis.

Ten or more counts support this clonotype. Its target is not known. TCRdb passed the 5' RACE reads through MiXCR, listing each CDR3 protein once. Altogether hundreds of thousands of distinct CDR3 sequences are present, around 6% being singletons, with the ten largest covering about 1.8%. Sequenced: naive T cells sorted from blood. The genes are TRBV20-1 and TRBJ1-5; 7 bases agree with TRBD1. The source of this sequence is a man aged 18 to 30 in good health. For the CDR3, the DNA is TGCAGTGCTAGTCGTCAGGGGGATCAGCCCCAGCATTTT. Translating it yields CSASRQGDQPQHF.